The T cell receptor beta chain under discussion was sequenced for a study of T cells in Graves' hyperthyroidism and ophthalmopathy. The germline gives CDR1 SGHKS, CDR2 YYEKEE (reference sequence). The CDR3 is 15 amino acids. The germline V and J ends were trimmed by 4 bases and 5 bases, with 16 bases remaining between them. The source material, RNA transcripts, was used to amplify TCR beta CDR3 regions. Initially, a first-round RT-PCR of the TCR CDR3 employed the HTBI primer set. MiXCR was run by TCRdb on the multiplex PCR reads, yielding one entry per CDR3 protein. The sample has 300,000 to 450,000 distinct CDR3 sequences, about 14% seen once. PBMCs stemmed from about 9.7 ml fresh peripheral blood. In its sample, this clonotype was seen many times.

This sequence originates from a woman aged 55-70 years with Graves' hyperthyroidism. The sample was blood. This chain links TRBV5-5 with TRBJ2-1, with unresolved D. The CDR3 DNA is TGTGCCAGCAGCCCCCGTTGGGTGCCCGACAATGAGCAGTTCTTC. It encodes CASSPRWVPDNEQFF.